The 14 T cell receptor beta chains below come from one sample, sequenced in a study of cytomegalovirus exposure and HLA in healthy donors. A multiplex PCR was run with 60 Vbeta primers and 13 Jbeta primers. Profiled with immunoSEQ multiplex PCR; TCRdb holds only in-frame clones, not every one. The sample holds around 130,000 clones, about four fifths seen once. The sample comprised PBMCs. These receptor sequences come from a woman between 40 and 50 years old in good health and CMV-seronegative.

The rearrangement links TRBV7-2 to TRBJ1-5; D perhaps matches TRBD1 (5 bases). The CDR3 is 13 residues long. Germline V lookup: CDR1 SGHTA, CDR2 FQGNSA. V lost 4 bases and J lost 6, with 10 bases in between. CDR3 protein: CASSSDRGQPQHF. The CDR3 DNA is TGTGCCAGCAGCTCTGACAGAGGTCAGCCCCAGCATTTT.

Remarks on this clone: This is likely a read error, given that the CDR3 carries no conserved phenylalanine or tryptophan at its end. The limits of the CDR3 on the DNA are not certain, so only TCRdb's listed CDR3 is given. The chain joins TRBV6-1 to TRBJ1-4; the table's D call of TRBD1 was not tested on the DNA. Germline lookup yields CDR1 MNHNS and CDR2 SASEGT. The CDR3 is 15 residues long, counting both termini. This CDR3 reads CASSPGTGVTNLYRV.

This clone appeared a single time. The rearrangement uses TRBV9 and TRBJ1-1; 7 bases match TRBD1. The CDR3 is 17 amino acids. Germline-derived CDR1 and CDR2 are SGDLS and YYNGEE. With 0 bases clipped from V and 3 bases from J, the junction kept 11 bases outside the gene matches. The CDR3 loop reads CASSVDVGGAADTEAFF. DNA of the CDR3: TGTGCCAGCAGCGTAGATGTAGGGGGCGCAGCGGACACTGAAGCTTTCTTT.

This chain links TRBV2 with TRBJ1-1; 8 bases are shared with TRBD1. With V trimmed by 2 bases and J by 5 bases, 4 bases remained unmatched. The CDR3 loop spans 14 amino acids. Per the germline V gene, CDR1 is SNHLY and CDR2 is FYNNEI. The CDR3 DNA is TGTGCCAGCAGTGAAAGCAGGGGGCTTACTGAAGCTTTCTTT. It encodes CASSESRGLTEAFF.

V usage is TRBV4-3 and J usage is TRBJ2-7, with 8 bases matching TRBD1. The germline gives CDR1 LGHNA, CDR2 YSLEER. The CDR3 runs 13 residues. V was clipped by 4 bases and J by 2 bases; unmatched bases: 1. The CDR3 reads CASSRDRTYEQYF. In DNA form, the CDR3 reads TGCGCCAGCAGCCGGGACAGGACCTACGAGCAGTACTTC.

This clone was found a few times. The V and J genes are TRBV6-6 and TRBJ1-1; the D gene is possibly TRBD1 (6 bases). V lost 6 bases, J lost 6 bases, and 17 bases lay in between. The CDR3 length is 14 residues. The germline V gene has CDR1 MNHNY and CDR2 SVGAGI (reference sequence). This chain's CDR3 is CASSPHQGSSEAFF. The CDR3 bases are TGTGCCAGCAGCCCACATCAGGGGTCCTCTGAAGCTTTCTTT.

The chain combines TRBV4-1 with TRBJ2-5; perhaps TRBD1 as D (6 bases). The germline V gene encodes CDR1 MGHRA and CDR2 YSYEKL. CDR3 length equals 17 residues. Trimming stripped 0 bases from V and 2 bases from J, with 16 bases between. The chain's CDR3 is CASSQDTAGAAQETQYF. The CDR3 nucleotides are TGCGCCAGCAGCCAAGATACCGCAGGGGCCGCACAAGAGACCCAGTACTTC.

The rearrangement joins TRBV6-4 to TRBJ1-2, with TRBD1 matching over 7 bases. The germline CDR1 and CDR2 sequences are MRHNA and SNTAGT. The V segment lost 6 bases and the J segment 10 bases; nucleotides outside the gene matches: 8. The CDR3 totals 12 residues. In nucleotides, the CDR3 is TGTGCCAGCAGCGCCGACAGGGTGGCCTACACCTTC. It specifies CASSADRVAYTF.

This chain uses TRBV7-3 with TRBJ2-2; D is uncertain. The germline V and J ends were trimmed by 5 bases and 5 bases, with 15 bases remaining between them. Per germline, CDR1 SGHTA and CDR2 FQGTGA. This CDR3 has 15 amino acids. CDR3 loop: CASSPTEESTGELFF. DNA of the CDR3: TGTGCCAGCAGCCCCACCGAGGAGTCGACCGGGGAGCTGTTTTTT. Drawing the rest from reference TRBV7-3 and TRBJ2-2, the complete variable domain is GAGVSQTPSNKVTEKGKYVELRCDPISGHTALYWYRQSLGQGPEFLIYFQGTGAADDSGLPNDRFFAVRPEGSVSTLKIQRTERGDSAVYLCASSPTEESTGELFFGEGSRLTVL.

The V call is TRBV19, the J call TRBJ2-4, with TRBD2 as a possible D gene (5 bases). V was trimmed by 3 bases and J by 0 bases, leaving 6 bases between them. This CDR3 region has 14 residues. Germline loops: CDR1 LNHDA, CDR2 SQIVND (reference sequence). CDR3 in amino acids: CASSMRAAKNIQYF. CDR3 sequence (DNA): TGTGCCAGTAGTATGAGGGCAGCCAAAAACATTCAGTACTTC.

The V and J genes are TRBV11-2 and TRBJ2-5; the D gene is possibly TRBD2 (7 bases). Trimming cost V 3 bases and J 5 bases, with 16 bases left between them. CDR1 is SGHAT and CDR2 is FQNNGV in the germline V gene. The CDR3 sequence is 15 residues long. CDR3 loop: CASSFLRGAGETQYF. CDR3 DNA sequence: TGTGCCAGCAGCTTCCTCCGGGGGGCGGGGGAGACCCAGTACTTC.

In regard to this clone: Compared with germline, one end of the junction differs, possibly owing to a read error. The chain carries TRBV2 and TRBJ1-1; the D is unclear. The CDR3 runs 13 residues. CDR1 is SNHLY and CDR2 is FYNNEI in the germline V gene. This chain's CDR3 is CASREVVNTEAFF. As DNA, the CDR3 is TGTGCCAGCAGGGAAGTCGTTAACACTGAAGCTTTCTTT.

The rearrangement uses TRBV6-5 and TRBJ2-7, with 8 bases matching TRBD1. The germline V gene has CDR1 MNHEY and CDR2 SVGAGI. This CDR3 is built from 13 residues. J was trimmed by 5 bases and V by 2 bases; bases with no gene match: 2. CDR3 DNA: TGTGCCAGCAGTTACCAACAGGGGGACGAGCAGTACTTC. Protein: CASSYQQGDEQYF.

The rearrangement uses TRBV10-3 and TRBJ1-1; no firm D call. The V gene lost 0 bases and the J gene lost 1 base, with 3 bases spanning the gap. The CDR3 extends over 13 amino acids. Germline values: CDR1 ENHRY, CDR2 SYGVKD. CDR3 residues: CAISESQNTEAFF. DNA of the CDR3: TGTGCCATCAGTGAGTCTCAGAACACTGAAGCTTTCTTT.